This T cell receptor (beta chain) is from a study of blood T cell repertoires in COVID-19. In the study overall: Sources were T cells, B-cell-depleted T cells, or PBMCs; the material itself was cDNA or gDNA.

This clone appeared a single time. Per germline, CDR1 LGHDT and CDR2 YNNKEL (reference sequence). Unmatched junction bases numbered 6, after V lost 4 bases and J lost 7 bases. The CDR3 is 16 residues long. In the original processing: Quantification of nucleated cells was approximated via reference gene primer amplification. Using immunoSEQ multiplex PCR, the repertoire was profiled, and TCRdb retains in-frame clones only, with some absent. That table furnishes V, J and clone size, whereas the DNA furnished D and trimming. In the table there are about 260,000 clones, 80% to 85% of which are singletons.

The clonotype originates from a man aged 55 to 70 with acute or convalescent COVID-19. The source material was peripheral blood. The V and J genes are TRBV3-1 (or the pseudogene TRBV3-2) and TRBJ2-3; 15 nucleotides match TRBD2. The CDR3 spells CASSRSGLAGGNTQYF. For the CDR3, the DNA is TGTGCCAGCAGCCGCTCAGGACTAGCGGGGGGGAATACGCAGTATTTT.